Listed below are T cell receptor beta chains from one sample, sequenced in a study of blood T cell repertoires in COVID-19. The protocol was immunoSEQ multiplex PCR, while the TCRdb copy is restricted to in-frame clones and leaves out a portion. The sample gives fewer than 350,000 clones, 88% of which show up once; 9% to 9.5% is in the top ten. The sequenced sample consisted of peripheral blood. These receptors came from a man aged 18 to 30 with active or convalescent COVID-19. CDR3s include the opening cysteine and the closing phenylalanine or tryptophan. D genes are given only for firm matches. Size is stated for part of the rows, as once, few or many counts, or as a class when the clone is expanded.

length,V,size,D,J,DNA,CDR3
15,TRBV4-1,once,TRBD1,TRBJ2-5,TGCGCCAGCAGCCTTCCGGGACAGGGGGCGGAGACCCAGTACTTC,CASSLPGQGAETQYF
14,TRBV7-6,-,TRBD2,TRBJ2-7,TGTGCCAGCAGCCCCAGGACTAGCGGCTACGAGCAGTACTTC,CASSPRTSGYEQYF
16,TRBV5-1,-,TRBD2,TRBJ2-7,TGCGCCAGCAGCTTCCTAGCGGGGGGACCCACCTACGAGCAGTACTTC,CASSFLAGGPTYEQYF
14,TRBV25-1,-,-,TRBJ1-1,TGTGCCAGCAGTGGAGGCATGTTGAACACTGAAGCTTTCTTT,CASSGGMLNTEAFF
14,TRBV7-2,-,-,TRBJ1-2,TGTGCCAGCAGCCCGGGTCCCGAAACATTTGGCTACACCTTC,CASSPGPETFGYTF
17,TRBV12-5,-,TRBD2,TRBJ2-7,TGTGCTAGTGGTTTGGTAGGTTTTTCGGGGGGGCGGTACGAGCAGTACTTC,CASGLVGFSGGRYEQYF
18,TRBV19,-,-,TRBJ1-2,TGTGCCAGTAGTCCAGACTCCCTCGGCAGCCCCTCCTACTATGGCTACACCTTC,CASSPDSLGSPSYYGYTF
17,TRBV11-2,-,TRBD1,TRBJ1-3,TGTGCCAGCAGCTTAGAGGGACAGGGAGTAGGAGGAAACACCATATATTTT,CASSLEGQGVGGNTIYF
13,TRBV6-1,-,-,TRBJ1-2,TGTGCCAGCAGTGAAGTTCTAAACGGTGGCTACACCTTC,CASSEVLNGGYTF
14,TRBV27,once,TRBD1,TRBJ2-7,TGTGCCAGCAGTTCCCTCGCAGGGGGTGCAGAGCAGTACTTC,CASSSLAGGAEQYF
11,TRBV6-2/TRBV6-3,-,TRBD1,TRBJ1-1,TGTGCCAGCAGTCAGGGGGCTGAAGCTTTCTTT,CASSQGAEAFF
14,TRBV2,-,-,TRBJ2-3,TGTGCCAGCGGGGGGGGCACGAGCACAGATACGCAGTATTTT,CASGGGTSTDTQYF
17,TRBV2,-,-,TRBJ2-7,TGTGCCAGCAGAGAAACAGGGTGGGCTCCGGGCTCCTACGAGCAGTACTTC,CASRETGWAPGSYEQYF
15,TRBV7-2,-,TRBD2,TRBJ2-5,TGTGCCAGCAGCCCGGGGACTAGCGGGAGAGAGACCCAGTACTTC,CASSPGTSGRETQYF
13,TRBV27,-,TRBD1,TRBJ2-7,TGTGCCAGCAGAAGACAGGGTCCCTACGAGCAGTACTTC,CASRRQGPYEQYF
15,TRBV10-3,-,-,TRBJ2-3,TGTGCCATCAGTGATCCTGGCGGGGGCACAGATACGCAGTATTTT,CAISDPGGGTDTQYF
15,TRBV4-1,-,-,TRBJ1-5,TGCGCCAGCAGCCTCCAGGGAAGGGTCAATCAGCCCCAGCATTTT,CASSLQGRVNQPQHF
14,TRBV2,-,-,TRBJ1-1,TGTGCCAGCACCGGGGGGGGAGGGGACACTGAAGCTTTCTTT,CASTGGGGDTEAFF
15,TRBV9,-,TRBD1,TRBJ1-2,TGTGCCAGCAGCGTTACAGGGGCGAACAACTATGGCTACACCTTC,CASSVTGANNYGYTF
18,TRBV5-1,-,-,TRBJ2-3,TGCGCCAGCAGCGTTGAGGTTGGAGTAGAGTCACTTACAGATACGCAGTATTTT,CASSVEVGVESLTDTQYF
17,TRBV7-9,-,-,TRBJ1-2,TGTGCCAGCAGCCAACTCGGGGTTCTTCCTTCTAACTATGGCTACACCTTC,CASSQLGVLPSNYGYTF
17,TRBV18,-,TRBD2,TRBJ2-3,TGTGCCAGCTCCAGTCGGACTAGCGGGGCCCGCACAGATACGCAGTATTTT,CASSSRTSGARTDTQYF
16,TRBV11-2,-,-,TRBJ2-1,TGTGCCAGCAGCTTAATCTGGGCGGGCGGGGACAATGAGCAGTTCTTC,CASSLIWAGGDNEQFF